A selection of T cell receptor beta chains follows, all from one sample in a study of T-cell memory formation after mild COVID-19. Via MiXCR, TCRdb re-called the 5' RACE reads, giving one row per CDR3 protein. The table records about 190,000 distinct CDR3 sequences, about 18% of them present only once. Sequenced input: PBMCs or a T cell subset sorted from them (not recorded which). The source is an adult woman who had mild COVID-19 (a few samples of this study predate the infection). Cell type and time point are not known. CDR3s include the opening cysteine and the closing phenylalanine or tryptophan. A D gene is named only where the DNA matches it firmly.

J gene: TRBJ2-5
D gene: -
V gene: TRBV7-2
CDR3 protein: CASSPLGYQETQYF

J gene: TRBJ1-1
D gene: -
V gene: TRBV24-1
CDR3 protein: CARPGEAEAFF

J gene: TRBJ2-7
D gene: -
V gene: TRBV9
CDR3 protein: CASSEETSSYEQYF

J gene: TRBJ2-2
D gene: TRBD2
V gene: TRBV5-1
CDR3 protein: CASSFGALADELFF

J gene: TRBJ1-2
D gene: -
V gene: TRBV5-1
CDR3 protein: CASSLAGQNYGYTF

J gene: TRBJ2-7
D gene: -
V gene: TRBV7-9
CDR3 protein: CASSLVHESYEQYF

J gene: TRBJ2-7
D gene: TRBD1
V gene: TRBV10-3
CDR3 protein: CAISGGQGRNYEQYF

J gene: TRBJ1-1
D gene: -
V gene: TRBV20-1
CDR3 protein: CSARKAGHPVDSEAFF

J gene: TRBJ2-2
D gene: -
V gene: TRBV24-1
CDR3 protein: CATAGQPDTGELFF

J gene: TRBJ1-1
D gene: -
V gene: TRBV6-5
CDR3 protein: CASSSRTSNTEAFF

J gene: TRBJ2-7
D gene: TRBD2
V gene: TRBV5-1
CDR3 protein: CASSLVVTSGSEQYF

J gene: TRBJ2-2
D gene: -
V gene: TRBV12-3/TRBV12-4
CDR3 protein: CASSSRAPNTGELFF

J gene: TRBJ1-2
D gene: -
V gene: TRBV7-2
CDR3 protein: CASSLIRGDGYTF

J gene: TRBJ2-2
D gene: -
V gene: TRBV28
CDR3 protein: CASSLDVRSSTGELFF

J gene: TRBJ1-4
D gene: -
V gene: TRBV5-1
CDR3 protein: CASSLLGDGNEKLFF

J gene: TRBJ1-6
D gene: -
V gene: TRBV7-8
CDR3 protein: CASSIDGPRFNTNSPLHF

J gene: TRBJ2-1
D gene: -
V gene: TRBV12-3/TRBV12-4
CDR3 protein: CASSLAKAPLGYNEQFF

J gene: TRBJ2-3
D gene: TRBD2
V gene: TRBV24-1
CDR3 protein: CATQVGTLAVSTDTQYF

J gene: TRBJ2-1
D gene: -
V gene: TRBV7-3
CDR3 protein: CASSPRVGNEQFF

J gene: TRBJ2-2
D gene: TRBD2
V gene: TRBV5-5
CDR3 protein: CASSPSGGENTGELFF

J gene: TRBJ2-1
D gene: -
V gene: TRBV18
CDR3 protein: CASSSIDNNEQFF

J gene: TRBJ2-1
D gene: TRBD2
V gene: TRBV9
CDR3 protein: CASTLAGYNEQFF

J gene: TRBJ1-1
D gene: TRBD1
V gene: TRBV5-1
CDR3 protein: CASSWMVIGQGDTEAFF

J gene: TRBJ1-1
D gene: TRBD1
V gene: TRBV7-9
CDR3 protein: CASSGTGTVNTEAFF

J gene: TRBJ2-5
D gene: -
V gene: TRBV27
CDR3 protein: CASSWGSQETQYF

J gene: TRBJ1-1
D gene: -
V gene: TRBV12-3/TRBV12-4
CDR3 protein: CASSNTEAFF

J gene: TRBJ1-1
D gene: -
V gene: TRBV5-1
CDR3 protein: CASSGAGANTEAFF

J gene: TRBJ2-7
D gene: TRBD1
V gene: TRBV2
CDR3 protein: CARGQGASYEQYF

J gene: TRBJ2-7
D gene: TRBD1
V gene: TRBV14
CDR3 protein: CASSGQGVHEQYF

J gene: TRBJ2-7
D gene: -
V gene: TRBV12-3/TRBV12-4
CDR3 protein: CASSLAGTDYEQYF

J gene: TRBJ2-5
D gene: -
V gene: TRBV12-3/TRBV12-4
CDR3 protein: CASSQQGGKETQYF

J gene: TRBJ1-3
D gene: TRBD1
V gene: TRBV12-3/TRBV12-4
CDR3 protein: CASSLGQGAGNTIYF

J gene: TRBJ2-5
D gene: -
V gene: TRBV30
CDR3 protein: CAWSVYGRQTQYF

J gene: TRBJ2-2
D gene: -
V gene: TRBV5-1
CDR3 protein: CASSPGGRYNTGELFF

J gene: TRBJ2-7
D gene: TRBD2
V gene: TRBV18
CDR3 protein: CASSPAGSGAYEQYF

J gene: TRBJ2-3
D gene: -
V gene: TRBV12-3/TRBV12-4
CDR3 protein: CASSIQVNTDTQYF

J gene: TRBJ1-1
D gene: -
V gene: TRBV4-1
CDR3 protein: CASSQPTGKNTEAFF

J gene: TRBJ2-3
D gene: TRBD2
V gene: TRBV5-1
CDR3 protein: CASSAGGLANTDTQYF

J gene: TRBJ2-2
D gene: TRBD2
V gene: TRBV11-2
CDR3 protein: CASSLDQLAANTGELFF

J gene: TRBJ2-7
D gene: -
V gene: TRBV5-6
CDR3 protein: CASSRWGPAYEQYF

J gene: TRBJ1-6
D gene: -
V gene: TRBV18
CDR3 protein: CASSPSGDHSPLHF

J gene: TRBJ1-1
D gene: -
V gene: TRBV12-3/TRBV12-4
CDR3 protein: CASSPDRFAEAFF

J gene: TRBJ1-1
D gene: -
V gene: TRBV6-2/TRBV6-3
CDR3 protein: CASSYSPGQMNTEAFF

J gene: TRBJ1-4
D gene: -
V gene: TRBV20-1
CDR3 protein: CSARDPLREKLFF

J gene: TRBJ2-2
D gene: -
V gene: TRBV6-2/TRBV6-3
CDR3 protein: CASSYWQTQNTGELFF

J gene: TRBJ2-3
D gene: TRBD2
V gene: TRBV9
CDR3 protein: CASSAHTSTGGLSDTQYF

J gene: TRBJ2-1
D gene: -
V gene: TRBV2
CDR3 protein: CASRSRLVFEQFF

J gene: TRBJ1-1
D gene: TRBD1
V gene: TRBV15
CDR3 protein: CATSRDQGQGSEAFF

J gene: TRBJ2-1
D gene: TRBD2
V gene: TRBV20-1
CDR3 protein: CSARKRGLYNEQFF

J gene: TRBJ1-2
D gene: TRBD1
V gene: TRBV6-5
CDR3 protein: CASSSPGQAHYGYTF

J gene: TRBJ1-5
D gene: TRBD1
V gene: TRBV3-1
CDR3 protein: CASSLSGQGAPQHF

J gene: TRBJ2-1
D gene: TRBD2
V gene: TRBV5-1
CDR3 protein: CASSPPGTSVEQFF

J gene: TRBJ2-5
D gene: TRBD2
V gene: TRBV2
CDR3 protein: CASSETSGRISETQYF

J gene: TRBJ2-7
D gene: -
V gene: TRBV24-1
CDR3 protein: CATSDYRRSYEQYF